This T cell receptor (beta chain) was obtained from a study of PD-L1 blockade in urothelial cancer. Time point reported: peripheral blood 6 weeks after treatment start. Produced via immunoSEQ multiplex PCR; TCRdb's table is partial and in-frame only. The sample holds 60,000 to 80,000 clones, roughly 90% seen once. The CDR3 totals 16 residues. Germline V gene data show CDR1 as SGHDN and CDR2 as FVKESK. With 0 bases removed from V and 2 bases from J, the gap between germline ends came to 11 bases. This sequence joins TRBV14 and TRBJ2-1; D is ambiguous. Material: PBMCs, obtained around atezolizumab (anti-PD-L1) treatment. This TCR was recovered from a man aged 55 to 69 with urothelial cancer. The CDR3 loop reads CASSQDLPLAYNEQFF. DNA of the CDR3: TGTGCCAGCAGCCAAGATCTACCATTGGCCTACAATGAGCAGTTCTTC.